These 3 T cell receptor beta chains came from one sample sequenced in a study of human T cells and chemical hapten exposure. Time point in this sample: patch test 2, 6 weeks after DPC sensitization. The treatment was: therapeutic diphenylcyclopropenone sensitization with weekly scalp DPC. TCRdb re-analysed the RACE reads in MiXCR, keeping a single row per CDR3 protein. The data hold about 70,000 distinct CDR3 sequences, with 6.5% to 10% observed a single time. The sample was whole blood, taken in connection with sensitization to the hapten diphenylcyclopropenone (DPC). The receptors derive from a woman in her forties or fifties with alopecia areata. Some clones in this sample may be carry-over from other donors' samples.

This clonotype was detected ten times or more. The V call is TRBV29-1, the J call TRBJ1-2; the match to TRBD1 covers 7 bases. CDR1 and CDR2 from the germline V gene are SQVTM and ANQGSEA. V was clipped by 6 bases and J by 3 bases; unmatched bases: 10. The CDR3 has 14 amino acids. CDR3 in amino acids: CSVGTGDRDYGYTF. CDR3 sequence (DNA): TGCAGCGTGGGTACAGGGGATCGGGACTATGGCTACACCTTC.

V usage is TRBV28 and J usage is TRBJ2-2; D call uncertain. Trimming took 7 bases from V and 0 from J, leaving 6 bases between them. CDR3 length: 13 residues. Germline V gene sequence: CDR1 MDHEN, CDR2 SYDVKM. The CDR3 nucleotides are TGTGCCAGCATTAGGCCGAACACCGGGGAGCTGTTTTTT. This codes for CASIRPNTGELFF. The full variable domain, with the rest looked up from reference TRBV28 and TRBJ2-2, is DVKVTQSSRYLVKRTGEKVFLECVQDMDHENMFWYRQDPGLGLRLIYFSYDVKMKEKGDIPEGYSVSREKKERFSLILESASTNQTSMYLCASIRPNTGELFFGEGSRLTVL.

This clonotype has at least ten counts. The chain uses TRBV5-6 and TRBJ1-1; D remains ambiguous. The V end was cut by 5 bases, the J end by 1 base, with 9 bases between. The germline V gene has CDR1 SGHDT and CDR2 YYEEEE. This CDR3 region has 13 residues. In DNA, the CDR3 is TGTGCCAGCAGGTGGGCCCCGAACACTGAAGCTTTCTTT. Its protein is CASRWAPNTEAFF.